These 3 T cell receptor beta chains originate from one sample sequenced in a study of T-cell reconstitution after alpha-beta-depleted transplantation in children listed by TCRdb under 2016. The library was produced with PCR. Reads for this sample came from an Illumina HiSeq 2500. To normalize quantification of the TCRbeta repertoire, the TCR libraries were built with molecular barcoding that relied on unique molecular identifiers. TCRdb reworked the public reads: Q25 trimming with fastp, MiXCR clone assembly, productive beta chains retained. CDR3 protein sequences are deduplicated, and each keeps its most common genes and DNA. This sample has 150,000 to 250,000 distinct CDR3 sequences in its table, and approximately 6.8% of those were observed once. Of the sample, 4.5% is held by the ten largest clones. This specimen's treatment or condition label, per the study, means: allogeneic hematopoietic cell transplantation with graft depleted of TCRalphabeta T cells and CD19 B cells.

The sample here was PBMCs, taken before TCRalphabeta/CD19-depleted stem cell transplant. The receptors originated from a girl under two years old with combined immunodeficiency, due to receive a stem cell transplant.

This clonotype was seen only a few times. A much more abundant neighbour one base away suggests this may be a read error. The missing conserved phenylalanine or tryptophan at the end of this CDR3 makes a read error likely. J is TRBJ1-1 and V is TRBV12-3 or TRBV12-4; D remains unclear. The CDR3 totals 14 residues. The V gene lost 3 bases and the J gene lost 1 base, with 9 bases spanning the gap. The CDR3 DNA sequence: TGTGCCAGCAGTTTCGGTAACAGGAACACTGAAGCTTTCTCT. Residues: CASSFGNRNTEAFS.

This clonotype was seen only once. A single base separates this from a much larger clone, so it may be a read error. The chain couples TRBV11-3 to TRBJ2-7; the match to TRBD1 covers 8 bases. The CDR3 length is 15 residues. CDR1 and CDR2 from the germline V gene are SGHNT and YENEEA. Losses at the gene ends were 7 bases for V and 2 bases for J; bases not matched to a gene: 10. CDR3 sequence: CASTTRDRLPYEQYF. The CDR3, as DNA: TGTGCCAGCACCACCCGGGACAGGCTACCCTACGAGCAGTACTTC.

As concerns this clonotype: Given a much more abundant clone one base away, this may be a read error. This chain connects TRBV28 to TRBJ2-4; D not resolved. Germline CDR1 and CDR2: MDHEN and SYDVKM. Trimming took 3 bases from V and 0 from J, leaving 9 bases between them. This CDR3 has 15 residues. This CDR3 reads CASSFFSVAKNIQYF. CDR3 nucleotide sequence: TGTGCCAGCAGTTTTTTCTCAGTAGCCAAAAACATTCAGTACTTC.